This T cell receptor beta chain was observed in a study of T-cell memory formation after mild COVID-19. TCRdb passed the 5' RACE reads through MiXCR, listing each CDR3 protein once. The sample shows 250,000 to 300,000 distinct CDR3 sequences, more than 15% of them seen only once. Trimming removed 1 base from V and 8 bases from J, with 12 bases in between. Looked up from germline, CDR1 is LGHNA and CDR2 is YSLEER. The CDR3 consists of 14 residues. The clonotype was recovered from a young man who had mild COVID-19 (a few samples of this study predate the infection). Cell type and time point are not known. Specimen: PBMCs or a T cell subset sorted from them (not recorded which). The chain uses TRBV4-3 and TRBJ2-1, with unresolved D. Here the CDR3 reads CASSQVVGFDEQFF. CDR3 coding DNA: TGCGCCAGCAGCCAAGTGGTAGGGTTCGATGAGCAGTTCTTC.